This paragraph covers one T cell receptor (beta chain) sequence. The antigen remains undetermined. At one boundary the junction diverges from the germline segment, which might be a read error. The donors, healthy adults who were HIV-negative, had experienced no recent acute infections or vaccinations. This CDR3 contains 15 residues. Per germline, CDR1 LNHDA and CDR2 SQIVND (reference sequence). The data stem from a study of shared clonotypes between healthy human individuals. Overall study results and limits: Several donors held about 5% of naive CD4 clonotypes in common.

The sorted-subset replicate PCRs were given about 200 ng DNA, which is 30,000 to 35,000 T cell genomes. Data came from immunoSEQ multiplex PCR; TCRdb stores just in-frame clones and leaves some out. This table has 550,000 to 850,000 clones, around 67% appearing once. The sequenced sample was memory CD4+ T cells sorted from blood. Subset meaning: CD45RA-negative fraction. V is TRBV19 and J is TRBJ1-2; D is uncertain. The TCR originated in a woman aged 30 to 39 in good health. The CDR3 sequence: CASSIGAGDIYGYTF. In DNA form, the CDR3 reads TGTGCCAGTAGTATAGGGGCAGGTGATATCTATGGCTATACCTTC.